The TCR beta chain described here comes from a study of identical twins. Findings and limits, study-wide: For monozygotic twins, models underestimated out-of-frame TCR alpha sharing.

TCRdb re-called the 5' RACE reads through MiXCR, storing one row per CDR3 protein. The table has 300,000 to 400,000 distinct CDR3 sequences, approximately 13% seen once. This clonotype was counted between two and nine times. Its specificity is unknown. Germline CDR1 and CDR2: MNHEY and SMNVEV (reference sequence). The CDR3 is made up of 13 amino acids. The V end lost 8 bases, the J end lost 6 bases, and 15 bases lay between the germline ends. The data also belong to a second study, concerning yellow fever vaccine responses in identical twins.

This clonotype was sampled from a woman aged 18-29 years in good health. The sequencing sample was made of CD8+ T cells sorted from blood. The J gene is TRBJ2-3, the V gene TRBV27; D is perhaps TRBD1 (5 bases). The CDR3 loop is CASCEGARDTQYF. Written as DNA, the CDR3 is TGTGCCAGCTGCGAAGGGGCAAGGGATACGCAGTATTTT.